This T cell receptor (beta chain) was sequenced for a study of shared clonotypes between healthy human individuals. Study-wide context: CD4 naive and CD4 memory each took three plates per donor, while CD8 naive took two and CD8 memory one. Regarding the study as a whole: In a few donors, around 5.5% of naive CD4 clonotypes appeared in common.

A CD45RA+ naive subset and a CD45RA-negative memory subset were split from CD4+ cells. About this clone: Its antigen is undetermined.

This CDR3 region has 18 residues. The ends were cut back, 2 bases at V and 8 bases at J, with 25 bases in the middle. Germline V gene lookup returns CDR1 SGHDT and CDR2 YYEEEE. Clones were read by immunoSEQ multiplex PCR, and TCRdb kept only the in-frame ones, dropping some. The table includes roughly 2 million clones, approximately 95% detected once. The rearrangement joins TRBV5-6 to TRBJ1-4; D is unresolved. The source is a man younger than 35 in good health. Sequencing was carried out using naive CD4+ T cells sorted from blood. Subset meaning: CD45RA+ positively selected. The CDR3 sequence: CASSLVYSSGRSREKLFF. The CDR3 DNA sequence: TGTGCCAGCAGCTTAGTCTATTCTTCGGGCAGATCAAGAGAAAAACTGTTTTTT.